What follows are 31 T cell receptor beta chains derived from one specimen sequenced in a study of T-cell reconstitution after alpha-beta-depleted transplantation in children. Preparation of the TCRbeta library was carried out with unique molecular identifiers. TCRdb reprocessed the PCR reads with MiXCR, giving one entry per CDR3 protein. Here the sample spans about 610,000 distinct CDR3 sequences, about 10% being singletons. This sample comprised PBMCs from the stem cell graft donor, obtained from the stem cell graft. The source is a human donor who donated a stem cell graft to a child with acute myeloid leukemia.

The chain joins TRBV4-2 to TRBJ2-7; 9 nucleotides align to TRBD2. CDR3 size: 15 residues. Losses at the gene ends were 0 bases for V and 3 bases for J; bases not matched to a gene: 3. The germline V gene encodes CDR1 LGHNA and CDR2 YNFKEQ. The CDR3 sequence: CASSQEKTSGYEQYF. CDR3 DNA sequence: TGTGCCAGCAGCCAAGAGAAGACTAGCGGCTACGAGCAGTACTTC.

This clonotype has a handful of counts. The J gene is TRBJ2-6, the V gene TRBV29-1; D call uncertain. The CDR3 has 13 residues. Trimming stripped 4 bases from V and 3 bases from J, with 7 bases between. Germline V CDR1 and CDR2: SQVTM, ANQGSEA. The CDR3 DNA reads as TGCAGCGTTGTGCCAAATGGGGCCAACGTCCTGACTTTC. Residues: CSVVPNGANVLTF. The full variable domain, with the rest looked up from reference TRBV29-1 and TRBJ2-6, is SAVISQKPSRDICQRGTSLTIQCQVDSQVTMMFWYRQQPGQSLTLIATANQGSEATYESGFVIDKFPISRPNLTFSTLTVSNMSPEDSSIYLCSVVPNGANVLTFGAGSRLTVL.

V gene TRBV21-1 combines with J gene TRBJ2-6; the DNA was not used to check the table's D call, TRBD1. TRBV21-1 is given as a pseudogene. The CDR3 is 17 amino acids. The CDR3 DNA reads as TGTGCCAGCAGCAAAGGCAGGGTGGACTCTGGGGCCAACGTCCTGACTTTC. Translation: CASSKGRVDSGANVLTF.

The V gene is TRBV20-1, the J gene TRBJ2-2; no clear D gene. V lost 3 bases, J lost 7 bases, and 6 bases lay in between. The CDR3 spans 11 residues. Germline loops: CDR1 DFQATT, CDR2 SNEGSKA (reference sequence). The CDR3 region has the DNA TGCAGTGCTAGGGACGGCGGGGAGCTGTTTTTT. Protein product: CSARDGGELFF.

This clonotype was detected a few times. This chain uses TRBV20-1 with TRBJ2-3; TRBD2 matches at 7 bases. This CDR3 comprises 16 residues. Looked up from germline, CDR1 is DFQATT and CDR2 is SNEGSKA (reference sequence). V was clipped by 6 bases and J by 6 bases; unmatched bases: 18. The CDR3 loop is CSAQSGTSMASDTQYF. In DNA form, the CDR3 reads TGCAGTGCACAGAGCGGGACCAGTATGGCGTCGGATACGCAGTATTTT.

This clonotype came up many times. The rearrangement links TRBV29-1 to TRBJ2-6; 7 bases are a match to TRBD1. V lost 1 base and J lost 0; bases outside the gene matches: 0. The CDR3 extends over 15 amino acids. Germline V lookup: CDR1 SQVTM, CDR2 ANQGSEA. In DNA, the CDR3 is TGCAGCGTTGAAGGGGACAGCTCTGGGGCCAACGTCCTGACTTTC. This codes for CSVEGDSSGANVLTF. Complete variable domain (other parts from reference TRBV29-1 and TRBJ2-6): SAVISQKPSRDICQRGTSLTIQCQVDSQVTMMFWYRQQPGQSLTLIATANQGSEATYESGFVIDKFPISRPNLTFSTLTVSNMSPEDSSIYLCSVEGDSSGANVLTFGAGSRLTVL.

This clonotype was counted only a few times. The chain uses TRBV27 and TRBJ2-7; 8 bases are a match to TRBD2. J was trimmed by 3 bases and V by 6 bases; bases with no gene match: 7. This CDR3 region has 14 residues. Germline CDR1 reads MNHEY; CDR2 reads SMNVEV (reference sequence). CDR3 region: CASRSLGLVYEQYF. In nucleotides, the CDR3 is TGTGCCAGCAGGAGTCTGGGACTAGTCTACGAGCAGTACTTC.

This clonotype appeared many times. CDR3 in DNA: TGTGCCAGCAGCGTAGAAAGGGGAAGTACGCAGTATTTT. Translated, it gives CASSVERGSTQYF. The V and J genes are TRBV9 and TRBJ2-3, with D possibly matching TRBD1 (5 bases). Between the trimmed V and J ends, which lost 0 bases and 8 bases, there was a span of 10 bases. Germline values: CDR1 SGDLS, CDR2 YYNGEE. The CDR3 has 13 amino acids.

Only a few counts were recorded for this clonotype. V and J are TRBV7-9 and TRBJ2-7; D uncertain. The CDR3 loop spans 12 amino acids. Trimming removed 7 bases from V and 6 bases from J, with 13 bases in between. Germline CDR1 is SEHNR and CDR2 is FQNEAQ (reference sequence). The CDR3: CASTNHLAEQYF. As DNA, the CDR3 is TGTGCCAGCACCAACCACCTGGCCGAGCAGTACTTC.

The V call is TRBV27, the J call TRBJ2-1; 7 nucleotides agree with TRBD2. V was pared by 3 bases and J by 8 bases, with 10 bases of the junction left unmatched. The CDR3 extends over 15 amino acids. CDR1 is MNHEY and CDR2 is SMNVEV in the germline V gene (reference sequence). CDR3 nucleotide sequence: TGTGCCAGCAGTTTCTTTGGGCGGGAGACCCATGAGCAGTTCTTC. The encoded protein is CASSFFGRETHEQFF.

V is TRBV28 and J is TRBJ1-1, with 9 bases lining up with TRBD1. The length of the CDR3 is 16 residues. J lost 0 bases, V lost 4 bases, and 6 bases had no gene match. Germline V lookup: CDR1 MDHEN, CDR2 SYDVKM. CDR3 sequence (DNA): TGTGCCAGCAGTTACAGGGGGCTGGGGATGAACACTGAAGCTTTCTTT. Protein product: CASSYRGLGMNTEAFF.

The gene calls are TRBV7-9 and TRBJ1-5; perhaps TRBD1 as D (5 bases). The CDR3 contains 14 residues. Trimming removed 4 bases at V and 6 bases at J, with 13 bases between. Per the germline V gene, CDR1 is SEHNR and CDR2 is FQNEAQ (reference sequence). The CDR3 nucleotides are TGTGCCAGCAGCTCCGAGGGGCTGGGTCAGCCCCAGCATTTT. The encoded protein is CASSSEGLGQPQHF.

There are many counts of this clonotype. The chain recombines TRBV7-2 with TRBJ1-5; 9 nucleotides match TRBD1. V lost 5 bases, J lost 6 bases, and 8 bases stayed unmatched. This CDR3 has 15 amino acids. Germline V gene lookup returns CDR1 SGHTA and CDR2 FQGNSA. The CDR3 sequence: CASSAGQGGFQPQHF. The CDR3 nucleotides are TGTGCCAGCAGCGCGGGACAGGGAGGGTTTCAGCCCCAGCATTTT.

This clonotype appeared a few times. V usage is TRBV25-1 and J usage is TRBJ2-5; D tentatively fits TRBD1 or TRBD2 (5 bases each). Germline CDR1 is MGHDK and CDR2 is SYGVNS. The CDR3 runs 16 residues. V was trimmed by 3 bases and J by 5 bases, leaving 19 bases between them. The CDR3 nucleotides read TGTGCCAGCAGTGATTCCCTCGGGACGATAACTGAGACCCAGTACTTC. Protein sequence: CASSDSLGTITETQYF.

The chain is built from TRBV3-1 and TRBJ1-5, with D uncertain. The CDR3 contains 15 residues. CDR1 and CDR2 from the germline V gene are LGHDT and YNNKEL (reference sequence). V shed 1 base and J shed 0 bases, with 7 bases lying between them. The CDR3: CASSQGRGSNQPQHF. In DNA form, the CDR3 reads TGTGCCAGCAGCCAAGGGCGGGGTAGCAATCAGCCCCAGCATTTT. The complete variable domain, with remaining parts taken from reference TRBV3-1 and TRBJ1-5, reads DTAVSQTPKYLVTQMGNDKSIKCEQNLGHDTMYWYKQDSKKFLKIMFSYNNKELIINETVPNRFSPKSPDKAHLNLHINSLELGDSAVYFCASSQGRGSNQPQHFGDGTRLSIL.

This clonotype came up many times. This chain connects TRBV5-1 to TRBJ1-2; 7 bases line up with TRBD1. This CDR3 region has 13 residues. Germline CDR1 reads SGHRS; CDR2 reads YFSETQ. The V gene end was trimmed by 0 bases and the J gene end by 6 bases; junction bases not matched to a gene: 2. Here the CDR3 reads CASSLAQGDGYTF. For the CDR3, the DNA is TGCGCCAGCAGCTTGGCTCAGGGGGATGGCTACACCTTC. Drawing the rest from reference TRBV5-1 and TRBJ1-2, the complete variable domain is KAGVTQTPRYLIKTRGQQVTLSCSPISGHRSVSWYQQTPGQGLQFLFEYFSETQRNKGNFPGRFSGRQFSNSRSEMNVSTLELGDSALYLCASSLAQGDGYTFGSGTRLTVV.

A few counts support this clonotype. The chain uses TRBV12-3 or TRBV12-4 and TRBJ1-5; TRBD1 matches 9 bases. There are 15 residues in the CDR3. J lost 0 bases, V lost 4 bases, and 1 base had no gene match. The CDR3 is CASSWTGDSNQPQHF. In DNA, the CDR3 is TGTGCCAGCAGTTGGACAGGGGATAGCAATCAGCCCCAGCATTTT.

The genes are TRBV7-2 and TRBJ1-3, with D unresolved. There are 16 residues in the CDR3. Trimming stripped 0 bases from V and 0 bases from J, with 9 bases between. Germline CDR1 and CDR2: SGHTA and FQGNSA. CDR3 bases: TGTGCCAGCAGCTTAGCTATAGTGAGCTCTGGAAACACCATATATTTT. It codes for CASSLAIVSSGNTIYF. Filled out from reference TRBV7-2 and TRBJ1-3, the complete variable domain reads GAGVSQSPSNKVTEKGKDVELRCDPISGHTALYWYRQSLGQGLEFLIYFQGNSAPDKSGLPSDRFSAERTGGSVSTLTIQRTQQEDSAVYLCASSLAIVSSGNTIYFGEGSWLTVV.

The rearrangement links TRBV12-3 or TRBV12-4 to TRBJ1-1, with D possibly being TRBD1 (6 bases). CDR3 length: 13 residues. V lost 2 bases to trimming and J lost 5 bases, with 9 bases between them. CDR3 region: CASSLYRVTEAFF. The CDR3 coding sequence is TGTGCCAGCAGTTTATACAGGGTTACTGAAGCTTTCTTT.

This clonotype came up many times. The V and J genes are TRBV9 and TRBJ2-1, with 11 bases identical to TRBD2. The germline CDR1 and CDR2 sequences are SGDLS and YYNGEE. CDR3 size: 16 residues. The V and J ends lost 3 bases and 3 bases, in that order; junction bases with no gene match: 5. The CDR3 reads CASSARLAGNYNEQFF. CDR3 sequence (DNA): TGTGCCAGCAGCGCCCGACTAGCGGGAAACTACAATGAGCAGTTCTTC. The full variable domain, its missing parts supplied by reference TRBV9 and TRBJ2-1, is DSGVTQTPKHLITATGQRVTLRCSPRSGDLSVYWYQQSLDQGLQFLIQYYNGEERAKGNILERFSAQQFPDLHSELNLSSLELGDSALYFCASSARLAGNYNEQFFGPGTRLTVL.

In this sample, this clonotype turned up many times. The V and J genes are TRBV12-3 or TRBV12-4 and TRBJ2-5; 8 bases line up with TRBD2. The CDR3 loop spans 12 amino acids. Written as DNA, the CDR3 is TGTGCGGTTAGCGGGGAAGTGGAGACCCAGTACTTC. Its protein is CAVSGEVETQYF.

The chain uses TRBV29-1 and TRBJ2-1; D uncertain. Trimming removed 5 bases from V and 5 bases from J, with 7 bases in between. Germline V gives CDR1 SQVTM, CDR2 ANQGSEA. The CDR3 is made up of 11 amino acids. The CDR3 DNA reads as TGCAGCGTTCGCCCACACAATGAGCAGTTCTTC. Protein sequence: CSVRPHNEQFF.

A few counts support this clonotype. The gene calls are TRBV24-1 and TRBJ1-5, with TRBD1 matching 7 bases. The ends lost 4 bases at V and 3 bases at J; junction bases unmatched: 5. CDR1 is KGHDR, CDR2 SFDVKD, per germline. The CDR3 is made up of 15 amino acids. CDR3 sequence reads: CATSDPGTANQPQHF. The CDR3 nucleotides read TGTGCCACCAGTGACCCTGGGACAGCCAATCAGCCCCAGCATTTT.

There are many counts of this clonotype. CDR3 DNA sequence: TGTGCCAGCAGCTTAGAAATAGCGGAAGCGGGGGAGCAGTTCTTC. Translated, it gives CASSLEIAEAGEQFF. The rearrangement uses TRBV7-9 and TRBJ2-1; 7 bases match TRBD2. V shed 1 base, J shed 10 bases, and the junction held 10 bases outside the gene matches. This CDR3 is built from 15 residues. Germline-derived CDR1 and CDR2 are SEHNR and FQNEAQ (reference sequence).

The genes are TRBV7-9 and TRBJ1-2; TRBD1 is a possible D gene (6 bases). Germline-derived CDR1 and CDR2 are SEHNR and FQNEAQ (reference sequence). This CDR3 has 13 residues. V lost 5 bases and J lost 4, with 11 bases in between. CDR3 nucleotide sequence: TGTGCCAGCAGCGCCCGGGACATCTATGGCTACACCTTC. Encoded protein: CASSARDIYGYTF.

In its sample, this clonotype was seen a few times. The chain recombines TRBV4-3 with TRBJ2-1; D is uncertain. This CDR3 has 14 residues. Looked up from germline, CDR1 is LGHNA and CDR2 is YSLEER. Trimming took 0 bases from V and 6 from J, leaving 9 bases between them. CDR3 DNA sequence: TGCGCCAGCAGCCAAGAGGATAGGTCCAATGAGCAGTTCTTC. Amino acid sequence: CASSQEDRSNEQFF.

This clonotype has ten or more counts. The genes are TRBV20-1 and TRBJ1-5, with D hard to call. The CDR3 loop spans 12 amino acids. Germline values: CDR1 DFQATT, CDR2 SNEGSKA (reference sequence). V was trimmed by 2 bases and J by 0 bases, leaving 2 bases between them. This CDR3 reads CSARHSNQPQHF. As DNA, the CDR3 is TGCAGTGCTAGACATAGCAATCAGCCCCAGCATTTT.

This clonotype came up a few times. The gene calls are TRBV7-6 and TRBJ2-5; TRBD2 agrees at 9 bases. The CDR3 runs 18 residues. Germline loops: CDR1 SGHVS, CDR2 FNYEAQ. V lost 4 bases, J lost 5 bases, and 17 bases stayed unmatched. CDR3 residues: CASSSLGSGRRQGETQYF. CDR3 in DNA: TGTGCCAGCAGCTCCCTGGGTAGCGGGAGACGCCAGGGGGAGACCCAGTACTTC. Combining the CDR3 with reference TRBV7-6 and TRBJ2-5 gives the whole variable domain GAGVSQSPRYKVTKRGQDVALRCDPISGHVSLYWYRQALGQGPEFLTYFNYEAQQDKSGLPNDRFSAERPEGSISTLTIQRTEQRDSAMYRCASSSLGSGRRQGETQYFGPGTRLLVL.

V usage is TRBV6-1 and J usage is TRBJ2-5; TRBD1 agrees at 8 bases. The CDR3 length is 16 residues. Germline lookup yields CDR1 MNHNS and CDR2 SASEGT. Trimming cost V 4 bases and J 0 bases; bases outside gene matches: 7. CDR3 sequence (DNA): TGTGCCAGCAGTGCCCGACAGGGGTTGAACCAAGAGACCCAGTACTTC. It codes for CASSARQGLNQETQYF.

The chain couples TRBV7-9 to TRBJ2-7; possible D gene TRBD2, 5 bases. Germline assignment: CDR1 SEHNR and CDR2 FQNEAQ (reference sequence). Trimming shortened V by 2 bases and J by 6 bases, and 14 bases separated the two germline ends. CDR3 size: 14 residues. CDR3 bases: TGTGCCAGCAGCTTAAGAGGGTCGTTGGGCGAGCAGTACTTC. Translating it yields CASSLRGSLGEQYF.

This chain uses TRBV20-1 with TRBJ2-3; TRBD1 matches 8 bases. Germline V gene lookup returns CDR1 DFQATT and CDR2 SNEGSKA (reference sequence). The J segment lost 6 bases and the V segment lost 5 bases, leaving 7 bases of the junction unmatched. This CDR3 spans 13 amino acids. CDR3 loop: CSALDRAGDTQYF. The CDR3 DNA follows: TGCAGTGCTCTGGACAGGGCGGGGGATACGCAGTATTTT.